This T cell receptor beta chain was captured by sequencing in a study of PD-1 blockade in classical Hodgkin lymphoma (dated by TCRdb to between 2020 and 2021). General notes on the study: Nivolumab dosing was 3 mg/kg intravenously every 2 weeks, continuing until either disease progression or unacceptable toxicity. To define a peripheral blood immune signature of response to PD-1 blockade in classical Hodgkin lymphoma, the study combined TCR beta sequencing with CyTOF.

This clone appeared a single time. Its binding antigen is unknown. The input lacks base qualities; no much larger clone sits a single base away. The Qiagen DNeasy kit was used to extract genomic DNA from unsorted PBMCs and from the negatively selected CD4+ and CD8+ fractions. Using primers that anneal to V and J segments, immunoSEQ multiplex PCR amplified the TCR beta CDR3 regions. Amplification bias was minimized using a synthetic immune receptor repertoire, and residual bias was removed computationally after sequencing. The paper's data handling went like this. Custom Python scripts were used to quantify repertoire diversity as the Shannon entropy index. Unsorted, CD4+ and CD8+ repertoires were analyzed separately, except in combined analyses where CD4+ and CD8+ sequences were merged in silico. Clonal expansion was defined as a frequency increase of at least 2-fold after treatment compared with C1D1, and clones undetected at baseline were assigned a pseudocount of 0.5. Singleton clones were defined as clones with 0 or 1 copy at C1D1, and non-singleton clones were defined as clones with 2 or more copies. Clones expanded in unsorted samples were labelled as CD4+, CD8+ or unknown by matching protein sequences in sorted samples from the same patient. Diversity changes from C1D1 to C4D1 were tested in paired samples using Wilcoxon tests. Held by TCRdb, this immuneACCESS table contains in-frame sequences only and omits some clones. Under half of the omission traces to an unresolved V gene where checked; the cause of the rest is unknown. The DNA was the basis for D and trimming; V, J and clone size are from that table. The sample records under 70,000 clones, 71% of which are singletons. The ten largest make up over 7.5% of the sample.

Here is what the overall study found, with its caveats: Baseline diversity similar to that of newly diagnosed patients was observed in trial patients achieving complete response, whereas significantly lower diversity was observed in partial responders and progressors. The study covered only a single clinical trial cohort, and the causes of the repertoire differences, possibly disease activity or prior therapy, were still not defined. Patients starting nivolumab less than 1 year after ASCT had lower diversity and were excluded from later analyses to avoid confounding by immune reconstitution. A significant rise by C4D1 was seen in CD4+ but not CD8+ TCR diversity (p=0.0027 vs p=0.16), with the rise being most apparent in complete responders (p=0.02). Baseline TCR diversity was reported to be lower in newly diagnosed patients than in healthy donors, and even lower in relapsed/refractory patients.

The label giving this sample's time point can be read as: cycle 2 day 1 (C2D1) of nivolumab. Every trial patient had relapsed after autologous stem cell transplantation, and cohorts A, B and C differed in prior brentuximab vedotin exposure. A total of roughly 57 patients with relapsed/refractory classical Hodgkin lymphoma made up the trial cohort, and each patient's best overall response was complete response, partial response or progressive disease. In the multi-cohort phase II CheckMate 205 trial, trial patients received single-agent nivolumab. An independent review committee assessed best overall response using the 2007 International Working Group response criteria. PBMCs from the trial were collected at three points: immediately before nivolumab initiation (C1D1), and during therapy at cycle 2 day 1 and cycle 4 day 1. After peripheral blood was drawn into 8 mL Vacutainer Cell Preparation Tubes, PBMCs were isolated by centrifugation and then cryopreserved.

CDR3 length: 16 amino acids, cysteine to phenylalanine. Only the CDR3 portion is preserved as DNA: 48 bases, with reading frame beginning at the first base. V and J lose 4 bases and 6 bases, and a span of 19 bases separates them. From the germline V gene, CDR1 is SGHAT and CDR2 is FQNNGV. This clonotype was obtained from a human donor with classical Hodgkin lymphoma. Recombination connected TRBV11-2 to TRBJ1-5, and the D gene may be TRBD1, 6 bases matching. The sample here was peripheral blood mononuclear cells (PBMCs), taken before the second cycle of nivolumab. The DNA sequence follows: TGTGCCAGCAGCTCGGGAGTAGCAGGACAGAGTCAGCCCCAGCATTTT. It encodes CASSSGVAGQSQPQHF.